A single sample gave rise to the 10 T cell receptor beta chains below, sequenced in a study of blood T cell repertoires in COVID-19. Sequenced by immunoSEQ multiplex PCR; TCRdb stores in-frame clones only, minus some. The sample lists 65,000 to 80,000 clones; 85% to 90% were seen once. Input material: peripheral blood. Receptor source: a man aged 50-59 years with active COVID-19.

This chain joins TRBV7-2 and TRBJ1-3; tentative D call: TRBD1 (6 bases). CDR3 length: 17 amino acids. Germline lookup yields CDR1 SGHTA and CDR2 FQGNSA. The V gene lost 1 base and the J gene lost 0 bases, with 13 bases spanning the gap. The CDR3 nucleotides are TGTGCCAGCAGCTTAGGTCCGGGGGGGGCCTCTGGAAACACCATATATTTT. Its protein is CASSLGPGGASGNTIYF.

The V and J genes are TRBV7-9 and TRBJ1-2; D ambiguous. V lost 5 bases and J lost 5, with 15 bases in between. Germline V gene lookup returns CDR1 SEHNR and CDR2 FQNEAQ (reference sequence). The CDR3 spans 14 residues. The CDR3 region has the DNA TGTGCCAGCAGCGCCCAAGGCCTAGGATATGGCTACACCTTC. This gives the protein CASSAQGLGYGYTF.

The V gene is TRBV5-1, the J gene TRBJ1-5; maybe TRBD1 (6 bases). The CDR3 runs 15 residues. V was clipped by 1 base and J by 7 bases, with 15 bases between them. CDR1 and CDR2 (germline): SGHRS, YFSETQ. CDR3 loop: CASSLQGGEFQPQHF. The DNA for the CDR3 is TGCGCCAGCAGCTTGCAAGGGGGGGAGTTCCAGCCCCAGCATTTT.

This clone appeared a few times. The chain recombines TRBV28 with TRBJ1-4, with D hard to call. Germline-derived CDR1 and CDR2 are MDHEN and SYDVKM. This CDR3 is 14 amino acids long. V lost 3 bases, J lost 8 bases, and 13 bases lay in between. CDR3 amino acids: CASSLSGEREKLFF. The CDR3 nucleotides read TGTGCCAGCAGTTTGTCCGGCGAGCGGGAAAAACTGTTTTTT.

This clone has just a few counts. V gene TRBV6-2 or TRBV6-3 combines with J gene TRBJ1-2; D gene ambiguous. V was cut by 2 bases and J by 5 bases, with 6 bases left in between. The CDR3 loop spans 12 amino acids. Germline V lookup: CDR1 MNHEY, CDR2 SVGEGT. The CDR3 DNA follows: TGTGCCAGCAGTTACGGGCAGTATGGCTACACCTTC. Amino acids: CASSYGQYGYTF.

The chain joins TRBV28 to TRBJ1-1; D remains ambiguous. The CDR3 runs 13 residues. Germline V CDR1 and CDR2: MDHEN, SYDVKM. V lost 5 bases and J lost 1, with 8 bases in between. DNA for the CDR3: TGTGCCAGCAGTGAAGCCGGGAACACTGAAGCTTTCTTT. This gives the protein CASSEAGNTEAFF.

The rearrangement uses TRBV10-2 and TRBJ2-1, with 11 nucleotides matching TRBD2. The CDR3 spans 15 residues. The ends lost 5 bases at V and 4 bases at J; junction bases unmatched: 4. Germline V gene data show CDR1 as WSHSY and CDR2 as SAAADI. The CDR3 loop is CASSLTSGSYNEQFF. In DNA, the CDR3 is TGCGCCAGCAGTTTAACTAGCGGGAGTTACAATGAGCAGTTCTTC.

The chain recombines TRBV6-5 with TRBJ1-6, with D perhaps matching TRBD1 (6 bases). The CDR3 extends over 15 amino acids. Per the germline V gene, CDR1 is MNHEY and CDR2 is SVGAGI. Trimming stripped 2 bases from V and 7 bases from J, with 12 bases between. CDR3 amino acids: CASSYITGTNSPLHF. DNA for the CDR3: TGTGCCAGCAGTTACATTACAGGGACAAATTCACCCCTCCACTTT.

J is TRBJ2-1 and V is TRBV5-6; D call uncertain. V dropped 0 bases and J dropped 1 base, with 5 bases sitting between them. This CDR3 is built from 14 residues. The germline CDR1 and CDR2 sequences are SGHDT and YYEEEE. DNA of the CDR3: TGTGCCAGCAGCTTGGCCGGGTCCTACAATGAGCAGTTCTTC. This sequence encodes CASSLAGSYNEQFF.

The rearrangement joins TRBV9 to TRBJ2-3, with a possible D match to TRBD1 (5 bases). Trimming took 0 bases from V and 2 from J, leaving 10 bases between them. This CDR3 spans 15 amino acids. Germline values: CDR1 SGDLS, CDR2 YYNGEE. CDR3 protein: CASSVGGRSTDTQYF. In DNA form, the CDR3 reads TGTGCCAGCAGCGTAGGGGGCAGGTCCACAGATACGCAGTATTTT. The entire variable domain, with the rest obtained from reference TRBV9 and TRBJ2-3, is as follows: DSGVTQTPKHLITATGQRVTLRCSPRSGDLSVYWYQQSLDQGLQFLIQYYNGEERAKGNILERFSAQQFPDLHSELNLSSLELGDSALYFCASSVGGRSTDTQYFGPGTRLTVL.